This T cell receptor beta chain was sequenced during a study of metastatic and nonmetastatic thyroid tumors. A word on this clone: The junction differs from germline at one of its ends, possibly a read error.

Using MiXCR, TCRdb reanalyzed the PCR reads. The sample carries some 83,000 clones, approximately 12% recorded once. No treatment of any kind had been given to any patient before thyroid surgery. This clonotype originated in a female donor with papillary thyroid cancer or a benign thyroid nodule (not recorded which). Some clones in this sample may be carry-over from other donors' samples. Sequenced material: tumor tissue.

The CDR3 sequence is CATSRDHTDTKYF. Here the CDR3 DNA reads TGTGCCACCAGCAGAGATCACACAGATACGAAGTATTTT. The rearrangement links TRBV15 to TRBJ2-3; D is uncertain. CDR3 length equals 13 residues. Germline V gives CDR1 LNHNV, CDR2 YYDKDF (reference sequence).